Sequencing of this T cell receptor beta chain was carried out in a study of blood T cell repertoires in COVID-19. Overall study context: Material from acute and convalescent COVID-19 was sourced from the United States, Italy and Spain.

TCRdb's copy holds only in-frame clones and misses some; the assay was immunoSEQ multiplex PCR. The repertoire holds 300,000 to 400,000 clones, with roughly 90% as singletons. The CDR3 length is 16 residues. Trimming cost V 4 bases and J 0 bases, with 13 bases left between them. Looked up from germline, CDR1 is LGHDT and CDR2 is YNNKEL (reference sequence). In terms of age and location, participants ranged from about 18 to 95 years and lived in roughly 22 US areas. The sample consisted of PBMCs or T cells enriched from blood (not recorded which). This TCR was recovered from a man aged 60 to 69 who had recovered from COVID-19. V and J are TRBV3-1 (or the pseudogene TRBV3-2) and TRBJ1-3, with no clear D. The CDR3 region is CASSPNLGFSGNTIYF. CDR3 nucleotides: TGTGCCAGCAGCCCTAATCTGGGCTTCTCTGGAAACACCATATATTTT.